This TCR beta chain was retrieved from a study of T cell clonotyping in hematopoietic cell transplantation. Study-wide findings and caveats: After transplant, recipient diversity fell while pathologically expanded clonotypes grew through day 180. Without cell sorting, CD4 versus CD8 contributions remain unresolved.

In this sample, this clone turned up once. The antigen is unknown. The assay was immunoSEQ multiplex PCR, and TCRdb's table has in-frame clones only and misses some. The top ten hold over 4.5% of the sample, which has roughly 5,000 clones, 90% seen once. Trimming at V came to 4 bases and at J to 4 bases, leaving 7 bases not matched to a gene. In germline, CDR1 is SGHRS, CDR2 YFSETQ. The CDR3 is made up of 14 amino acids. The sequenced sample was peripheral blood mononuclear cells. The source of this sequence is a middle-aged man in good health. Some clones in this sample may be carry-over from other donors' samples. The chain carries TRBV5-1 and TRBJ1-2, with 7 positions matching TRBD1. Here the CDR3 reads CASSPRQGIYGYTF. The CDR3 DNA reads TGCGCCAGCAGCCCACGACAGGGTATCTATGGCTACACCTTC.